These 28 T cell receptor beta chains share one sample of origin, sequenced in a study of blood T cells in healthy people across ages. It was with a sample-barcoded 5' primer and a J-beta primer mix that a second PCR of roughly 7 to 12 cycles was run. TCRdb redid the calling of the 5' RACE reads with MiXCR, one entry per CDR3 protein. The sample has hundreds of thousands of distinct CDR3 sequences, about 25% seen once. The same sample was also used in a study of T cells of mothers and their children.

The source material was blood. Receptors were obtained from a boy between 10 and 17 years old in good health.

The rearrangement links TRBV7-9 to TRBJ2-1; D possibly corresponds to TRBD2 (5 bases). The CDR3 sequence is 16 residues long. Trimming pared 5 bases from V and 3 bases from J, leaving 17 bases between. Germline V gives CDR1 SEHNR, CDR2 FQNEAQ (reference sequence). The CDR3 reads CASSSQIAKVYNEQFF. In DNA, the CDR3 is TGTGCCAGCAGCAGTCAAATAGCGAAGGTCTACAATGAGCAGTTCTTC.

The table lists this clonotype with many counts. This chain links TRBV7-9 with TRBJ1-2; no clear D gene. Germline V gene lookup returns CDR1 SEHNR and CDR2 FQNEAQ (reference sequence). This CDR3 region has 12 residues. V was trimmed by 2 bases and J by 3 bases, leaving 4 bases between them. CDR3 bases: TGTGCCAGCAGCTTACAAGACTATGGCTACACCTTC. As protein: CASSLQDYGYTF.

This chain connects TRBV20-1 to TRBJ2-7, with unresolved D. The CDR3 contains 12 residues. Between the trimmed V and J ends, which lost 5 bases and 1 base, there was a span of 9 bases. Germline V gene data show CDR1 as DFQATT and CDR2 as SNEGSKA (reference sequence). CDR3 residues: CSAPDESYEQYF. As DNA, the CDR3 is TGCAGTGCTCCGGACGAGTCCTACGAGCAGTACTTC.

The chain carries TRBV29-1 and TRBJ1-5; TRBD1 matches at 7 bases. V trimming: 4 bases; J trimming: 2 bases; junction bases outside the gene matches: 5. Per germline, CDR1 SQVTM and CDR2 ANQGSEA. CDR3 length: 14 amino acids. The CDR3: CSVAKGQGNQPQHF. The CDR3 DNA follows: TGCAGCGTTGCCAAAGGACAGGGCAATCAGCCCCAGCATTTT.

The CDR3 protein is CASSPPKQATGELFF. The CDR3 DNA reads TGTGCCAGCAGCCCCCCCAAACAGGCCACCGGGGAGCTGTTTTTT. The chain joins TRBV7-2 to TRBJ2-2, with D possibly being TRBD1 (5 bases). This CDR3 region has 15 residues. Germline CDR1 SGHTA, CDR2 FQGNSA. The V end was cut by 5 bases, the J end by 4 bases, with 14 bases between.

The V gene is TRBV20-1, the J gene TRBJ1-2, with 8 bases aligning to TRBD1. Germline V gene sequence: CDR1 DFQATT, CDR2 SNEGSKA (reference sequence). The CDR3 contains 15 residues. Trimming at V came to 0 bases and at J to 8 bases, leaving 11 bases not matched to a gene. The CDR3, as DNA: TGCAGTGCTAGAGACCCAGGGGGCTTGGTAGAGGGCTACACCTTC. Protein: CSARDPGGLVEGYTF.

This chain joins TRBV12-3 or TRBV12-4 and TRBJ1-6; TRBD1 aligns across 7 bases. V lost 4 bases to trimming and J lost 10 bases; unmatched junction nucleotides: 4. The CDR3 runs 13 residues. The CDR3 nucleotides are TGTGCCAGCAGTTACAGGGGTGGATCACCCCTCCACTTT. It specifies CASSYRGGSPLHF.

The sample holds many counts of this clonotype. The chain couples TRBV6-4 to TRBJ2-1, with 7 bases that match TRBD2. Germline CDR1 MRHNA, CDR2 SNTAGT. V dropped 6 bases and J dropped 0; count of bases not matched to a gene: 5. This CDR3 is 15 amino acids long. In DNA, the CDR3 is TGTGCCAGCAGCCAAGCGGGAAACTCCTACAATGAGCAGTTCTTC. Translated: CASSQAGNSYNEQFF.

This clonotype was observed once. The chain has TRBV25-1 and TRBJ2-5; D assignment may be TRBD1 or TRBD2 (5 bases each). The DNA end is a closer match to TRBJ2-7, so the J assignment may be wrong. This CDR3 is 12 amino acids long. Looked up from germline, CDR1 is MGHDK and CDR2 is SYGVNS. CDR3 DNA sequence: TGTGCCAGTTGGGGGTATACCTACGAGCAGTACTTC. Translating gives CASWGYTYEQYF.

V is TRBV24-1 and J is TRBJ2-1; 7 bases agree with TRBD1. This CDR3 is built from 13 residues. With 7 bases clipped from V and 7 bases from J, the junction kept 6 bases outside the gene matches. Germline V lookup: CDR1 KGHDR, CDR2 SFDVKD. CDR3 nucleotides: TGTGCCACCAGGGAGCTACAGGGGAATGAGCAGTTCTTC. Its translation is CATRELQGNEQFF.

Note on this clonotype: One junction end does not reproduce the germline sequence, and a read error may be involved. The rearrangement uses TRBV12-3 or TRBV12-4 and TRBJ1-1, with D uncertain. The CDR3 spans 12 residues. CDR3: CASSLGNTEVFF. The CDR3 DNA reads TGTGCCAGCAGTTTAGGGAACACTGAAGTTTTCTTT.

V gene TRBV7-2 combines with J gene TRBJ2-4, with 8 bases fitting TRBD2. The V gene end was trimmed by 5 bases and the J gene end by 4 bases; junction bases not matched to a gene: 16. The CDR3 sequence is 18 residues long. Germline V gene lookup returns CDR1 SGHTA and CDR2 FQGNSA. As DNA, the CDR3 is TGTGCCAGCAGCCTATGGACTAGTGCGGGGGGTTCTAAAAACATTCAGTACTTC. It encodes CASSLWTSAGGSKNIQYF. Together with reference TRBV7-2 and TRBJ2-4, the CDR3 gives the full variable domain: GAGVSQSPSNKVTEKGKDVELRCDPISGHTALYWYRQSLGQGLEFLIYFQGNSAPDKSGLPSDRFSAERTGGSVSTLTIQRTQQEDSAVYLCASSLWTSAGGSKNIQYFGAGTRLSVL.

The sample holds a few counts of this clonotype. The CDR3 DNA reads as TGTGCCAGCTCACCAAGCGGGGGGGCCTTCGATGAGCAGTTCTTC. As protein: CASSPSGGAFDEQFF. V is TRBV18 and J is TRBJ2-1; 10 positions agree with TRBD2. The CDR3 covers 15 residues. Germline V gives CDR1 KGHSH, CDR2 LQKENI. With 2 bases clipped from V and 8 bases from J, the junction kept 6 bases outside the gene matches.

The genes are TRBV10-3 and TRBJ2-3; 9 bases fit TRBD1. Germline assignment: CDR1 ENHRY and CDR2 SYGVKD. The CDR3 covers 15 residues. J gave up 8 bases and V 3 bases, and 9 bases lay outside the gene matches. CDR3: CAISDGQGLEGTQYF. Written as DNA, the CDR3 is TGTGCCATCAGTGATGGACAGGGGTTGGAGGGTACGCAGTATTTT.

This chain joins TRBV7-3 and TRBJ2-3; TRBD2 matches at 8 bases. The CDR3 loop spans 15 amino acids. CDR1 and CDR2 (germline): SGHTA, FQGTGA. V lost 5 bases and J lost 1; bases outside the gene matches: 5. This chain's CDR3 is CASSAASGRTDTQYF. CDR3 in DNA: TGTGCCAGCAGCGCCGCTAGCGGGCGCACAGATACGCAGTATTTT.

This sequence joins TRBV6-1 and TRBJ2-7; a possible D gene is TRBD1 (5 bases). Per the germline V gene, CDR1 is MNHNS and CDR2 is SASEGT. V dropped 3 bases and J dropped 5 bases, with 11 bases sitting between them. The CDR3 totals 13 residues. The CDR3 DNA sequence: TGTGCCAGCAGTGAGTCAGGGCCCCACGAGCAGTACTTC. It encodes CASSESGPHEQYF.

The V and J genes are TRBV27 and TRBJ1-2; maybe TRBD1 (5 bases). Germline CDR1 and CDR2: MNHEY and SMNVEV (reference sequence). This CDR3 contains 14 residues. V lost 5 bases and J 9 bases, leaving 19 bases between the germline ends. The CDR3 DNA follows: TGTGCCAGCAGTCCCTCTCGGCAGGGACGAAGCTACACCTTC. Amino acid sequence: CASSPSRQGRSYTF.

The chain carries TRBV7-9 and TRBJ2-4, with 8 bases matching TRBD2. Germline CDR1 is SEHNR and CDR2 is FQNEAQ (reference sequence). With 3 bases clipped from V and 9 bases from J, the junction kept 10 bases outside the gene matches. This CDR3 has 15 amino acids. This CDR3 reads CASSFSGLESAIQYF. CDR3 nucleotides: TGTGCCAGCAGCTTTTCGGGACTAGAAAGTGCCATTCAGTACTTC.

V usage is TRBV20-1 and J usage is TRBJ2-5; D might be TRBD1 (6 bases). The DNA end is more similar to TRBJ2-7, so the J call may be wrong. Germline V gene lookup returns CDR1 DFQATT and CDR2 SNEGSKA (reference sequence). The CDR3 consists of 12 residues. The CDR3 loop reads CGTGQGAYEQYF. The DNA of the CDR3 is TGCGGTACAGGGCAGGGAGCCTACGAGCAGTACTTC.

This clonotype was detected only a few times. This chain links TRBV5-4 with TRBJ2-2; no firm D call. Germline CDR1 is SGHNT and CDR2 is YYREEE (reference sequence). CDR3 size: 12 residues. V lost 2 bases, J lost 9 bases, and 8 bases lay in between. The CDR3 region is CASSLNGRELFF. The CDR3 DNA sequence: TGTGCCAGCAGCTTAAACGGCCGGGAGCTGTTTTTT. Using reference TRBV5-4 and TRBJ2-2 for the parts outside the CDR3, the full variable domain is ETGVTQSPTHLIKTRGQQVTLRCSSQSGHNTVSWYQQALGQGPQFIFQYYREEENGRGNFPPRFSGLQFPNYSSELNVNALELDDSALYLCASSLNGRELFFGEGSRLTVL.

This clonotype occurred many times. The V gene is TRBV6-4, the J gene TRBJ2-4; TRBD2 is a possible D gene (5 bases). V lost 3 bases and J 9 bases, leaving 9 bases between the germline ends. Looked up from germline, CDR1 is MRHNA and CDR2 is SNTAGT. The CDR3 loop spans 12 amino acids. The CDR3 here is CASSEGEGIQYF. The CDR3 DNA reads TGTGCCAGCAGTGAGGGAGAGGGCATTCAGTACTTC.

The CDR3 region is CASSVGSDGVGQYF. The CDR3 coding sequence is TGTGCCAGCAGCGTAGGAAGCGATGGAGTGGGCCAGTACTTC. This chain joins TRBV9 and TRBJ2-1; the D is unclear. The end of the DNA aligns better with TRBJ2-5, so the J call may be wrong. The CDR3 covers 14 residues. Germline-derived CDR1 and CDR2 are SGDLS and YYNGEE.

This clonotype was recorded at least ten times. The chain has TRBV9 and TRBJ2-2; 14 bases agree with TRBD2. Germline trimming cut 3 bases from V and 7 bases from J; bases unmatched to any gene: 2. This CDR3 comprises 15 residues. Germline CDR1 SGDLS, CDR2 YYNGEE. The CDR3 bases are TGTGCCAGCAGCGCCGGGACTAGCGGGGGCGGGGAGCTGTTTTTT. This gives the protein CASSAGTSGGGELFF.

This clonotype occurred a few times. The chain recombines TRBV7-2 with TRBJ2-3; D is possibly TRBD2 (7 bases). Germline-derived CDR1 and CDR2 are SGHTA and FQGNSA. Trimming shortened V by 8 bases and J by 5 bases, and 14 bases separated the two germline ends. The CDR3 runs to 13 residues. CDR3 nucleotide sequence: TGTGCCAGCCGGGGGGCCCACCAAGATACGCAGTATTTT. Encoded protein: CASRGAHQDTQYF.

This clonotype was recorded a few times. The chain recombines TRBV20-1 with TRBJ2-1, with TRBD2 identical over 7 bases. In germline, CDR1 is DFQATT, CDR2 SNEGSKA (reference sequence). The V gene end was trimmed by 6 bases and the J gene end by 10 bases; junction bases not matched to a gene: 15. This CDR3 spans 14 amino acids. The CDR3 region has the DNA TGCAGTGCCCCTGCCGGGGGAGGGCCGAAGGAGCAGTTCTTC. Protein: CSAPAGGGPKEQFF.

This clonotype showed up just once. V is TRBV7-2 and J is TRBJ1-2; TRBD1 matches 10 bases. The CDR3 runs to 15 residues. Unmatched junction bases numbered 7, after V lost 5 bases and J lost 4 bases. From germline, CDR1 is SGHTA and CDR2 FQGNSA. The CDR3 loop is CASSPRQGAVYGYTF. The CDR3, as DNA: TGTGCCAGCAGCCCTCGACAGGGGGCTGTCTATGGCTACACCTTC. The complete variable domain, with remaining parts taken from reference TRBV7-2 and TRBJ1-2, reads GAGVSQSPSNKVTEKGKDVELRCDPISGHTALYWYRQSLGQGLEFLIYFQGNSAPDKSGLPSDRFSAERTGGSVSTLTIQRTQQEDSAVYLCASSPRQGAVYGYTFGSGTRLTVV.

This clonotype has only a few counts. The chain couples TRBV20-1 to TRBJ2-5, with D possibly being TRBD1 or TRBD2 (5 bases each). CDR1 is DFQATT and CDR2 is SNEGSKA in the germline V gene (reference sequence). The CDR3 contains 14 residues. The V end was cut by 3 bases, the J end by 7 bases, with 18 bases between. For the CDR3, the DNA is TGCAGTGCTAGGGCAGGGACCGCCGAAGGGACCCAGTACTTC. Its translation is CSARAGTAEGTQYF.

This clonotype was observed a handful of times. This chain connects TRBV15 to TRBJ1-1; 7 bases align to TRBD1. The germline CDR1 and CDR2 sequences are LNHNV and YYDKDF (reference sequence). With V trimmed by 1 base and J by 7 bases, 12 bases remained unmatched. This CDR3 has 16 residues. The CDR3, as DNA: TGTGCCACCAGCAGAGCCGACAGGGAGTGGATCCTTGAAGCTTTCTTT. Translated: CATSRADREWILEAFF.